Described below is a single T cell receptor (beta chain) sequence and its context. Its specificity is not known. The sample comes from a study of cytomegalovirus exposure and HLA in healthy donors. Across the study: An early data release held some 89 million unique TCRs from HLA-typed donors. Study-wide results and limits: Versus the approximately 700-donor mean, an Asian-associated ancestry cluster reportedly showed fewer N-insertions in a later analysis. Among CMV-associated TCR beta chains, most appeared HLA-restricted in a later analysis. Investigators reported over 150 TCR beta chains as tied to cytomegalovirus.

Germline CDR1 is SGDLS and CDR2 is YYNGEE. The CDR3 consists of 14 residues. V gave up 4 bases and J gave up 4 bases, with 12 bases separating them. A multiplex PCR was run with 60 Vbeta primers and 13 Jbeta primers. TCRdb's table, derived via immunoSEQ multiplex PCR, lists solely in-frame clones and lacks some. The data hold some 130,000 clones, with around 77% observed a single time. Material: PBMCs. The receptor was isolated from a male donor in good health and CMV-seropositive. The chain combines TRBV9 with TRBJ2-1; a possible D gene is TRBD1 (5 bases). The CDR3 coding sequence is TGTGCCAGCAGCCCCCGGACACAGTACAATGAGCAGTTCTTC. It translates to CASSPRTQYNEQFF.